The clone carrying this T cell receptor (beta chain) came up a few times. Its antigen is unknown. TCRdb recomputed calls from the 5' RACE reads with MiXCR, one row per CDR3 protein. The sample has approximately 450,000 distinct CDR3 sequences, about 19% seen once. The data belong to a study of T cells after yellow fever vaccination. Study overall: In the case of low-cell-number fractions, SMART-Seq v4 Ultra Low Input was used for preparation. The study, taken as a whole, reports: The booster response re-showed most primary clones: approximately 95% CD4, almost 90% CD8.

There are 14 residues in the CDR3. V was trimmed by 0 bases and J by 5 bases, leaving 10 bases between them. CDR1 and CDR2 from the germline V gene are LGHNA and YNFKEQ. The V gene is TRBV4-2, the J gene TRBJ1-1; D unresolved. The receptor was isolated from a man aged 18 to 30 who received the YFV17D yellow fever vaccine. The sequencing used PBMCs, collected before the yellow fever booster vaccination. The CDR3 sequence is CASSQEVLGTEAFF. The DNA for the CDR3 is TGTGCCAGCAGCCAAGAAGTACTCGGGACTGAAGCTTTCTTT.